This T cell receptor beta chain was retrieved from a study of PD-1 blockade in classical Hodgkin lymphoma (dated by TCRdb to the early 2020s). Some background on the complete study: Nivolumab dosing was 3 mg/kg intravenously every 2 weeks, continuing until either disease progression or unacceptable toxicity. To define a peripheral blood immune signature of response to PD-1 blockade in classical Hodgkin lymphoma, the study combined TCR beta sequencing with CyTOF.

On this clone: Its antigen target is currently unknown. Base quality data are lacking; no much larger clone is found one base away.

V is pared back by 5 bases and J by 1 base, with 15 bases lying between the germline termini. The CDR3 contains 16 residues, cysteine and phenylalanine counted. The CDR3 DNA has 48 bases and is translated from base 1. Via the germline V gene, CDR1 is MDHEN and CDR2 SYDVKM. Beyond this particular receptor, the publication reports: Baseline TCR diversity was reported to be lower in newly diagnosed patients than in healthy donors, and even lower in relapsed/refractory patients. Only a single clinical trial cohort was studied, and what caused the repertoire differences, possibly disease activity or prior therapy, remained undefined. By C4D1, a significant rise was seen in CD4+ TCR diversity but not in CD8+ TCR diversity (p=0.0027 vs p=0.16), and the rise was most apparent among complete responders (p=0.02). Trial patients with a complete response had baseline diversity similar to that of newly diagnosed patients, while partial responders and progressors had significantly lower diversity. Lower diversity was seen in patients whose nivolumab began less than 1 year after ASCT, and these patients were left out of later analyses so that immune reconstitution would not confound the results.

The Qiagen DNeasy kit was used to extract genomic DNA from unsorted PBMCs and from the negatively selected CD4+ and CD8+ fractions. TCR beta CDR3 regions were subjected to amplification by immunoSEQ multiplex PCR with primers that anneal to V and J segments. Amplification bias was minimized using a synthetic immune receptor repertoire, and residual bias was removed computationally after sequencing. For the original study's pipeline: Repertoire diversity was quantified as the Shannon entropy index using custom Python scripts. Unsorted, CD4+ and CD8+ repertoires were analyzed separately, except for combined analyses in which CD4+ and CD8+ sequences were merged in silico. A clone counted as expanded when the clone's frequency after treatment rose at least 2-fold relative to C1D1, and clones undetected at baseline were given a pseudocount of 0.5. Clones with 0 or 1 copy at C1D1 were defined as singleton clones, while clones with 2 or more copies were defined as non-singleton clones. Clones expanded in unsorted samples were assigned a CD4+, CD8+ or unknown annotation through matching of protein sequences in sorted samples from the same patient. Wilcoxon tests on paired samples were used to test changes in diversity from C1D1 to C4D1. TCRdb's version of the immuneACCESS table is confined to in-frame rearrangements and falls short of the full clone set. An unresolved V gene accounts for under half of the shortfall where checked; the remainder is of unknown origin. That table gives V, J and clone size, and the DNA gave D and trimming. The table for this sample lists 75,000 to 95,000 clones; 75% to 85% of them were counted only once. Jointly, the top ten make up about 15% of the sample.

The time point label, as the study defines it: cycle 4 day 1 (C4D1), after 6 weeks of nivolumab. Relapse after autologous stem cell transplantation had occurred in all trial patients, and cohorts A, B and C were distinguished by prior brentuximab vedotin exposure. The trial cohort was composed of 56 patients with relapsed/refractory classical Hodgkin lymphoma, for whom complete response, partial response or progressive disease was recorded as best overall response. Trial patients were treated with single-agent nivolumab in the multi-cohort phase II CheckMate 205 trial. An independent review committee assessed best overall response by applying the 2007 International Working Group response criteria. Trial PBMCs were obtained immediately prior to nivolumab initiation (C1D1) and on therapy at cycle 2 day 1 and cycle 4 day 1. After peripheral blood was drawn into 8 mL Vacutainer Cell Preparation Tubes, PBMCs were isolated by centrifugation and then cryopreserved.

The sequence was collected from a human donor with classical Hodgkin lymphoma. Recombination linked TRBV28 to TRBJ2-1; TRBD2 is possibly the D segment (6 matching bases). The material was peripheral blood mononuclear cells (PBMCs), obtained before the fourth cycle of nivolumab. CDR3 loop: CASSNLGGDSYNEQFF. In nucleotide form, the sequence is TGTGCCAGCAGTAACCTAGGAGGGGATTCCTACAATGAGCAGTTCTTC.